The 3 T cell receptor beta chains given below trace back to one sample, sequenced in a study of shared clonotypes between healthy human individuals. The table came from immunoSEQ multiplex PCR; TCRdb's copy has only in-frame clones and leaves some out. In the table there are 2.3 million or so clones, 90% to 95% of which are singletons. The sequenced material came from naive CD4+ T cells from PBMCs. This sample's subset: CD45RA+ positively selected. The receptors derive from a young man in good health. Some clones in this sample may be carry-over from other donors' samples.

The V call is TRBV30, the J call TRBJ1-4; D is possibly TRBD1 (6 bases). The CDR3 runs to 14 residues. Germline-derived CDR1 and CDR2 are GTSNPN and SVGIG (reference sequence). V dropped 4 bases and J dropped 4 bases, with 13 bases sitting between them. Here the CDR3 reads CAWNIRGVNEKLFF. In DNA, the CDR3 is TGTGCCTGGAACATTAGGGGGGTTAATGAAAAACTGTTTTTT.

The chain uses TRBV29-1 and TRBJ2-7; 12 bases map to TRBD2. CDR3 length equals 13 residues. The ends lost 5 bases at V and 6 bases at J; junction bases unmatched: 5. CDR1 is SQVTM, CDR2 ANQGSEA, per germline. CDR3 DNA: TGCAGCGTTAGGGCTAGCGGGAGGGGCGAGCAGTACTTC. This gives the protein CSVRASGRGEQYF.

This chain links TRBV6-1 with TRBJ1-2; 12 nucleotides line up with TRBD1. Germline assignment: CDR1 MNHNS and CDR2 SASEGT. The ends lost 4 bases at V and 7 bases at J; junction bases unmatched: 16. CDR3 size: 18 residues. CDR3 sequence reads: CASSVHGTGGALPLGYTF. CDR3 in DNA: TGTGCCAGCAGTGTACACGGGACAGGGGGCGCGCTACCTCTTGGCTACACCTTC.